This T cell receptor beta chain stems from a study of blood T cell repertoires in COVID-19. Study at large: Acute and convalescent COVID-19 specimens originated in the United States, Italy and Spain. PBMCs, B-cell-depleted T cells, or T cells provided the cDNA or gDNA that made up the material.

In the original workflow: Amplification of reference gene primers was used by the study to estimate nucleated cell counts. Profiling relied on immunoSEQ multiplex PCR, and the TCRdb table lists in-frame clones only, not all of them. D and trimming come from the DNA, and the V and J calls and clone size come from that table. The data show roughly 150,000 clones, 70% to 90% seen once. Sequencing was carried out using peripheral blood. This receptor was obtained from a human donor in a cohort sampled during active COVID-19.

CDR3 nucleotides: TGTGCCAGCAGCTTGGCCGGGACAGGGGGTCTCGAGCAGTACTTC. Translating gives CASSLAGTGGLEQYF. J is TRBJ2-7 and V is TRBV11-1, with 11 bases lining up with TRBD1. Looked up from germline, CDR1 is SGHAT and CDR2 is FQDESV (reference sequence). Trimming removed 3 bases from V and 6 bases from J; junction bases left unmatched: 7. This CDR3 spans 15 amino acids.